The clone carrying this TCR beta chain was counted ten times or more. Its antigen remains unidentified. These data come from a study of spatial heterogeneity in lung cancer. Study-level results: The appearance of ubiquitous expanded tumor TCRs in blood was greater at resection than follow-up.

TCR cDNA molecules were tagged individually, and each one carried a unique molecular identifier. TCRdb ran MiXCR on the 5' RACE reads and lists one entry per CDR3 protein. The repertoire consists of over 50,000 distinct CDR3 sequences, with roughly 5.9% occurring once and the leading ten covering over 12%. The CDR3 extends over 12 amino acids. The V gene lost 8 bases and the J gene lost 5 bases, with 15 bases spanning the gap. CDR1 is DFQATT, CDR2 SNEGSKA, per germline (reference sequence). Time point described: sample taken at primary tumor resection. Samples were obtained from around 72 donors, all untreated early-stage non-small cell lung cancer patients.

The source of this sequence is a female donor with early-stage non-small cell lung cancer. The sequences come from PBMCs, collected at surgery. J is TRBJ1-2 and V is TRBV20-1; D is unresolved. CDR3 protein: CSSSGLSYGYTF. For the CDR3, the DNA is TGCAGTTCAAGCGGACTGTCGTATGGCTACACCTTC.